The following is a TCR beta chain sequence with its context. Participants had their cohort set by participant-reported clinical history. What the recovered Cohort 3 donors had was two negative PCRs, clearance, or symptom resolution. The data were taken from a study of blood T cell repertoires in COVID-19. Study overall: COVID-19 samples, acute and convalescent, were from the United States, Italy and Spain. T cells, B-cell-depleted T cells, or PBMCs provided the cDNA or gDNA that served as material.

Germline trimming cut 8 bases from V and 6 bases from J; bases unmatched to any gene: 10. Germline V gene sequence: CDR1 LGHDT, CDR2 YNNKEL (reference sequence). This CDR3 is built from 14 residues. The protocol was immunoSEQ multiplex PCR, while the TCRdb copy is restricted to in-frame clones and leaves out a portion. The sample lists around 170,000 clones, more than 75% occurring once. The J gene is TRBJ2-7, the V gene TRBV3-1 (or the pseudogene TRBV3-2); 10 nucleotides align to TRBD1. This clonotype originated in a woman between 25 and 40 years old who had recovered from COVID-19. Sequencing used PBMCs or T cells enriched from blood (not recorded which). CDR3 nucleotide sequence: TGTGCCAGCGACACGACAGGGGGCTCAGGCGAGCAGTACTTC. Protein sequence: CASDTTGGSGEQYF.